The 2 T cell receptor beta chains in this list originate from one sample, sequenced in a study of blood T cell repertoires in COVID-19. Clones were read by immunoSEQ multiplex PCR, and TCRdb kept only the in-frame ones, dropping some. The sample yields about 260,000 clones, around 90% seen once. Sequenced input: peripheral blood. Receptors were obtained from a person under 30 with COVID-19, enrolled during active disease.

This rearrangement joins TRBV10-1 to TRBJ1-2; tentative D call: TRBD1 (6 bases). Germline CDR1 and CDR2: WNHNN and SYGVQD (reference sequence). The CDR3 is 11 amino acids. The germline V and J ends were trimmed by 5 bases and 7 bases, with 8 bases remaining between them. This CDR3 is CASSQDSGYTF. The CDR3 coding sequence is TGCGCCAGCAGTCAGGACAGTGGCTACACCTTC.

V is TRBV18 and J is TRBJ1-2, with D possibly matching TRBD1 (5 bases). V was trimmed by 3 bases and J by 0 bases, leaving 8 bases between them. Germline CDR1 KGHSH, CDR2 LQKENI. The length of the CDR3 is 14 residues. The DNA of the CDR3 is TGTGCCAGCTCACCGCAGGGCCCTAACTATGGCTACACCTTC. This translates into CASSPQGPNYGYTF. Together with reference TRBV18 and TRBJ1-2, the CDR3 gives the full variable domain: NAGVMQNPRHLVRRRGQEARLRCSPMKGHSHVYWYRQLPEEGLKFMVYLQKENIIDESGMPKERFSAEFPKEGPSILRIQQVVRGDSAAYFCASSPQGPNYGYTFGSGTRLTVV.